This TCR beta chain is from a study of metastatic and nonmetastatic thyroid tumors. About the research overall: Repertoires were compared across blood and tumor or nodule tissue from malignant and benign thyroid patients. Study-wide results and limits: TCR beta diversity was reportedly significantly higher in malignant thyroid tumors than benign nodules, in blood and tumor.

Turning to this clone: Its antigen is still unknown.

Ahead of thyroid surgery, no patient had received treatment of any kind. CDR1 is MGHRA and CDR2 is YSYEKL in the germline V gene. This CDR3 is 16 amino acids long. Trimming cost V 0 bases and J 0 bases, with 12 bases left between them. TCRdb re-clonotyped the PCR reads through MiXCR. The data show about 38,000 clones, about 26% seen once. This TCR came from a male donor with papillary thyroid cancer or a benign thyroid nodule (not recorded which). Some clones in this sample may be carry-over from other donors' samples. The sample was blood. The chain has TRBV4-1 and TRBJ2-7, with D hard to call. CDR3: CASSQDSGVSSYEQYF. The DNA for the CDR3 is TGCGCCAGCAGCCAAGATAGTGGCGTTAGCTCCTACGAGCAGTACTTC.